This TCR beta chain was documented in a study of Ad26.COV2.S vaccination and SARS-CoV-2 variants. Study details: As a participant in COV1001, the donor was in the Ad26.COV2.S trial arm. Each vaccinee took Ad26.COV2.S intramuscularly, once or twice 56 days apart.

As for treatment: approximately 18 received Ad26.COV2.S at low or high dose, single or two shots; several received placebo; per-sample allocation not given. All samples were drawn on day 63, counting from the first vaccine or placebo injection. Some clones are missing from TCRdb's copy, which holds only in-frame ones; the method was immunoSEQ multiplex PCR. The sample contains a few hundred thousand clones, more than 70% of which appear only once. This clone has only one observation. The antigen is unknown. Findings and caveats of the study: It was found that vaccine and placebo recipients had similar non-spike TCR breadth. Analyses of TCR breadth and depth may have underestimated total T cell responses.

Per the germline V gene, CDR1 is LNHNV and CDR2 is YYDKDF (reference sequence). J gave up 7 bases and V 5 bases, and 2 bases lay outside the gene matches. The CDR3 spans 13 residues. The clonotype comes from a person aged 18-65 years who received the Ad26.COV2.S COVID-19 vaccine or a placebo. The rearrangement links TRBV15 to TRBJ1-2, with TRBD1 matching 12 bases. Sequencing was performed on peripheral blood, taken in a trial of Ad26.COV2.S vaccine versus placebo. The CDR3 bases are TGTGCCACCAGCTGGGACAGGGGGCTTGGCTACACCTTC. Translating it yields CATSWDRGLGYTF.